This entry lists 7 T cell receptor gamma chains sequenced from one sample in a study of γδ T cells in repeated Plasmodium falciparum infection. Flow sorting of PBMC yielded separate Vgamma9/Vdelta2+ and Vdelta2-negative gammadelta T cell populations for bulk repertoire analysis. TCRdb reanalysed the multiplex PCR reads via CATT. Of about 30,000 gamma-chain clones listed, more than 1.4% are singletons. The sequencing sample was made of gamma-delta T cells from blood. These receptors came from a pool of human donors (malaria-infected and uninfected, not separated).

This clone came up many times. A read error likely explains this, since a far larger clone differs by one base. The same CDR3 also results from other DNA sequences found in this sample. This chain joins TRGV9 and TRGJ1 or TRGJ2. Germline CDR1 reads GITISATS; CDR2 reads ISYDGTV (reference sequence). This CDR3 contains 13 residues. The CDR3 spells CALWDSPWYKKLF. In DNA, the CDR3 is TGTGCCTTGTGGGACTCCCCGTGGTATAAGAAGCTCTTT.

Comment on this clone: TCRdb records a much larger clone's protein for this DNA, with a difference at residue 9 that likely arises from a read error; the protein given is the translation of the DNA. The J gene went uncalled, whereas the V gene is TRGV8. Germline V CDR1 and CDR2: VENAVY, YDSYNSRV. This CDR3 comprises 11 residues. The CDR3 region is CATWDRSQRLF. The CDR3 bases are TGTGCCACCTGGGATAGGTCGCAGAGACTCTTT.

This clone was seen more than once but under ten times. TCRdb's protein, taken from a much larger clone, differs from this DNA's translation at residue 3, likely owing to a read error; the protein displayed comes from the DNA. V is TRGV8 and J is TRGJP2. The CDR3 contains 17 residues. CDR1 and CDR2 (germline): VENAVY, YDSYNSRV. The CDR3 reads CASWDFSGRSSDWIKTF. In nucleotides, the CDR3 is TGTGCCTCCTGGGATTTTTCGGGTAGGAGTAGTGATTGGATCAAGACGTTT.

This clone was seen many times. The translation of this DNA and the TCRdb protein of a much larger clone differ at residue 5, probably owing to a read error; the protein shown here is translated from the DNA. Different DNA sequences within this sample yield the same CDR3. The V call is TRGV9, the J call TRGJP. TCRdb lists no J gene, so it was determined here by aligning the DNA to germline. CDR1 and CDR2 (germline): GITISATS, ISYDGTV (reference sequence). The CDR3 loop spans 17 amino acids. The CDR3 DNA reads as TGTGCCTTGTGGGGGGTGTCCCAAGAGTTGGGCAAAAAAATCAAGGTATTT. Amino acids: CALWGVSQELGKKIKVF.

This clone was counted only a few times. This likely stems from a read error, as it lies one base from a far larger clone. Distinct nucleotide sequences in the sample also encode this CDR3. In nucleotides, the CDR3 is TGTGCCTTGTGGGAGCCACCCAAGAAACTCTTT. Translation gives CALWEPPKKLF. The V gene is TRGV9, the J gene TRGJ1 or TRGJ2. The J gene, missing from TCRdb, was assigned here through DNA to germline matching. The CDR3 covers 11 residues. CDR1 and CDR2 (germline): GITISATS, ISYDGTV (reference sequence). Trimming removed 3 bases from V and 10 bases from J; junction bases left unmatched: 6.

This clone has a handful of counts. A far larger clone is a single base away, which makes a read error likely. The identical CDR3 is also encoded by other nucleotide sequences in the sample. V gene TRGV9 combines with J gene TRGJ1 or TRGJ2. Here the J gene came from matching the DNA to germline, since TCRdb omits it. The CDR3 covers 11 residues. The V gene's germline CDR1 is GITISATS and CDR2 ISYDGTV (reference sequence). The CDR3 spells CALWEVMKKLF. For the CDR3, the DNA is TGTGCCTTATGGGAGGTGATGAAGAAACTCTTT.

The table lists this clone with many counts. It differs at one base from a far larger clone, so likely a read error. The chain is built from TRGV5 and TRGJP2. Per germline, CDR1 VINAFY and CDR2 YDVSNSKD. The CDR3 totals 12 residues. CDR3 protein: CATWDADWIRTF. Here the CDR3 DNA reads TGTGCCACCTGGGACGCTGATTGGATCAGGACGTTT.